One sample yielded the 26 T cell receptor beta chains listed below, sequenced in a study of T cell responses to AZD1222 COVID-19 vaccine. Here immunoSEQ multiplex PCR was the method, and the copy in TCRdb shows in-frame clones only, minus some. Of 40,000 to 60,000 clones in the sample, approximately 79% were seen once. The sample in question was peripheral blood, obtained on day 0 of MenACWY control vaccination. The source of these receptors is an adult in good health.

The rearrangement uses TRBV5-1 and TRBJ2-3, with 13 bases identical to TRBD2. Germline V gene data show CDR1 as SGHRS and CDR2 as YFSETQ. The J segment lost 0 bases and the V segment lost 0 bases, leaving 10 bases of the junction unmatched. The CDR3 extends over 20 amino acids. This CDR3 is CASSLGPRLAGGPSTDTQYF. The CDR3 coding sequence is TGCGCCAGCAGCTTGGGGCCCAGACTAGCGGGGGGCCCTAGCACAGATACGCAGTATTTT. Complete variable domain (other parts from reference TRBV5-1 and TRBJ2-3): KAGVTQTPRYLIKTRGQQVTLSCSPISGHRSVSWYQQTPGQGLQFLFEYFSETQRNKGNFPGRFSGRQFSNSRSEMNVSTLELGDSALYLCASSLGPRLAGGPSTDTQYFGPGTRLTVL.

This clone was observed once. This chain links TRBV11-1 with TRBJ2-4; D is unresolved. The V gene's germline CDR1 is SGHAT and CDR2 FQDESV (reference sequence). Trimming removed 8 bases at V and 6 bases at J, with 11 bases between. The CDR3 has 12 amino acids. The CDR3 nucleotides read TGTGCCAGCGGGCCCCGAGGAAACATTCAGTACTTC. Protein: CASGPRGNIQYF. Based on the CDR3 plus reference TRBV11-1 and TRBJ2-4, the full variable domain is EAEVAQSPRYKITEKSQAVAFWCDPISGHATLYWYRQILGQGPELLVQFQDESVVDDSQLPKDRFSAERLKGVDSTLKIQPAELGDSAMYLCASGPRGNIQYFGAGTRLSVL.

The chain is built from TRBV5-4 and TRBJ2-7, with a weak D call TRBD2 (5 bases). V gave up 10 bases and J gave up 0 bases, with 14 bases separating them. The CDR3 covers 13 residues. Germline CDR1 and CDR2: SGHNT and YYREEE (reference sequence). The CDR3 loop is CASRGISSYEQYF. In DNA form, the CDR3 reads TGTGCCTCCCGGGGTATCAGCTCCTACGAGCAGTACTTC.

V is TRBV29-1 and J is TRBJ1-5, with 8 nucleotides matching TRBD1. The germline CDR1 and CDR2 sequences are SQVTM and ANQGSEA. Trimming took 6 bases from V and 0 from J; bases not matched to a gene: 10. The length of the CDR3 is 16 residues. CDR3 nucleotide sequence: TGCAGCGTGCAGACAGGGGTGGCTAATAGCAATCAGCCCCAGCATTTT. This gives the protein CSVQTGVANSNQPQHF.

This clone was found a few times. It differs at one base from a far larger clone, so likely a read error. This chain joins TRBV3-1 (or the pseudogene TRBV3-2) and TRBJ2-2; TRBD2 is a possible D gene (7 bases). The CDR3 loop spans 15 amino acids. CDR1 LGHDT and CDR2 YNNKEL come from the germline V gene (reference sequence). The CDR3 here is CPRSSRAGAGGELFF. The CDR3, as DNA: TGTCCCCGCAGCTCCCGGGCGGGGGCGGGCGGGGAGCTGTTTTTT.

The genes are TRBV28 and TRBJ2-7; 8 bases fit TRBD1. Trimming at V came to 6 bases and at J to 2 bases, leaving 6 bases not matched to a gene. Germline CDR1 reads MDHEN; CDR2 reads SYDVKM. There are 14 residues in the CDR3. CDR3 DNA sequence: TGTGCCAGCAGGGGGACAGGAGTCGCCTACGAGCAGTACTTC. This encodes CASRGTGVAYEQYF.

This chain joins TRBV18 and TRBJ1-4; 7 bases match TRBD1. The V gene end was trimmed by 4 bases and the J gene end by 5 bases; junction bases not matched to a gene: 1. The germline CDR1 and CDR2 sequences are KGHSH and LQKENI. CDR3 length: 13 residues. CDR3 coding DNA: TGTGCCAGCTCACTGGGACAGAATGAAAAACTGTTTTTT. It encodes CASSLGQNEKLFF. The full variable domain, in which reference TRBV18 and TRBJ1-4 provide the parts outside the CDR3, is NAGVMQNPRHLVRRRGQEARLRCSPMKGHSHVYWYRQLPEEGLKFMVYLQKENIIDESGMPKERFSAEFPKEGPSILRIQQVVRGDSAAYFCASSLGQNEKLFFGSGTQLSVL.

This clone was seen a single time. The genes are TRBV28 and TRBJ2-2; 12 bases are a match to TRBD2. The CDR3 consists of 19 residues. Looked up from germline, CDR1 is MDHEN and CDR2 is SYDVKM. Trimming removed 0 bases from V and 0 bases from J; junction bases left unmatched: 5. CDR3 nucleotides: TGTGCCAGCAGTTTATGGGGACTAGCGGGTCCTACGAACACCGGGGAGCTGTTTTTT. Translation gives CASSLWGLAGPTNTGELFF.

V is TRBV28 and J is TRBJ1-5; D not certain. V was shortened by 8 bases and J by 3 bases, with 14 bases between the two germline ends. The germline V gene has CDR1 MDHEN and CDR2 SYDVKM. The CDR3 consists of 14 residues. CDR3 coding DNA: TGTGCCAGCCTCGGAGGCCAGAACAATCAGCCCCAGCATTTT. Encoded protein: CASLGGQNNQPQHF.

The chain links TRBV29-1 to TRBJ2-5, with unresolved D. The CDR3 sequence is 12 residues long. Germline V gene data show CDR1 as SQVTM and CDR2 as ANQGSEA. Trimming pared 2 bases from V and 5 bases from J, leaving 9 bases between. CDR3 nucleotide sequence: TGCAGCGTTGAAACGGGTATCGAGACCCAGTACTTC. Translation gives CSVETGIETQYF.

The chain employs TRBV30 and TRBJ2-3, with TRBD2 matching 8 bases. The CDR3 contains 16 residues. Germline V CDR1 and CDR2: GTSNPN, SVGIG (reference sequence). Trimming cost V 0 bases and J 2 bases; bases outside gene matches: 7. This CDR3 is CAWSVVGLALTDTQYF. The CDR3, as DNA: TGTGCCTGGAGTGTAGTTGGACTAGCTCTCACAGATACGCAGTATTTT.

The rearrangement links TRBV5-5 to TRBJ1-1; no clear D. The V end was cut by 2 bases, the J end by 1 base, with 12 bases between. This CDR3 has 15 amino acids. Germline V lookup: CDR1 SGHKS, CDR2 YYEKEE (reference sequence). The CDR3 loop reads CASSLGRLENTEAFF. CDR3 DNA: TGTGCCAGCAGCTTAGGCCGGCTTGAGAACACTGAAGCTTTCTTT.

This clone was seen only a few times. The rearrangement uses TRBV21-1 and TRBJ1-6; the listed D gene, TRBD1, was not tested against the DNA. TRBV21-1 is reported as a pseudogene. The CDR3 has 13 amino acids. The CDR3 reads CASSKRTNSPLHF. Written as DNA, the CDR3 is TGTGCCAGCAGCAAAAGGACAAATTCACCCCTCCACTTT.

This chain links TRBV25-1 with TRBJ1-1; no firm D call. Germline assignment: CDR1 MGHDK and CDR2 SYGVNS. The ends were cut back, 1 base at V and 3 bases at J, with 9 bases in the middle. The CDR3 has 14 residues. CDR3 protein: CASSEFDGYTEAFF. CDR3 bases: TGTGCCAGCAGTGAATTTGACGGTTACACTGAAGCTTTCTTT.

The chain joins TRBV10-2 to TRBJ2-5; a possible D gene is TRBD2 (7 bases). This CDR3 region has 13 residues. V shed 6 bases and J shed 7 bases, with 15 bases lying between them. The germline gives CDR1 WSHSY, CDR2 SAAADI. In nucleotides, the CDR3 is TGCGCCAGCAGCCCCGGAGGGGGGGTGACCCAGTACTTC. Its translation is CASSPGGGVTQYF.

V and J are TRBV6-1 and TRBJ1-3; D is undetermined. V lost 2 bases and J lost 4, with 12 bases in between. The CDR3 has 15 amino acids. Germline V gives CDR1 MNHNS, CDR2 SASEGT. This CDR3 is CASSEIGGLGNTIYF. Here the CDR3 DNA reads TGTGCCAGCAGTGAAATAGGAGGGCTCGGAAACACCATATATTTT.

Regarding this clone: Mismatch with germline at one junction end may stem from a read error. The rearrangement uses TRBV5-6 and TRBJ2-1; the D is unclear. Looked up from germline, CDR1 is SGHDT and CDR2 is YYEEEE. This CDR3 has 14 amino acids. This chain's CDR3 is CASCLVGTPREQFF. The DNA for the CDR3 is TGTGCCAGCTGCTTGGTGGGCACCCCAAGGGAGCAGTTCTTC.

A single count supports this clone. The chain uses TRBV7-8 and TRBJ2-7, with TRBD2 matching over 7 bases. V dropped 3 bases and J dropped 1; count of bases not matched to a gene: 9. Germline V gene sequence: CDR1 SGHVS, CDR2 FQNEAQ. This CDR3 has 16 amino acids. For the CDR3, the DNA is TGTGCCAGCAGCTTGAGGGAGGGCCTGGGTTCCTACGAGCAGTACTTC. Amino acids: CASSLREGLGSYEQYF.

The gene calls are TRBV7-3 and TRBJ2-1, with D unresolved. CDR3 size: 12 residues. Per germline, CDR1 SGHTA and CDR2 FQGTGA. V lost 4 bases, J lost 10 bases, and 11 bases lay in between. CDR3 sequence: CASSSGLWEQFF. The CDR3 DNA reads as TGTGCCAGCAGCTCTGGATTATGGGAGCAGTTCTTC.

This clone is categorized as medium-sized. This sequence joins TRBV13 and TRBJ1-2; no clear D. CDR1 is PRHDT, CDR2 FYEKMQ, per germline (reference sequence). V gave up 5 bases and J gave up 0 bases, with 13 bases separating them. The CDR3 covers 15 residues. The CDR3 coding sequence is TGTGCCAGCAGCCTCTTTGGATCAGCTAACTATGGCTACACCTTC. Translation gives CASSLFGSANYGYTF.

The chain employs TRBV11-2 and TRBJ1-3; unclear D gene. This CDR3 has 14 residues. CDR1 and CDR2 (germline): SGHAT, FQNNGV. V lost 1 base to trimming and J lost 4 bases, with 8 bases between them. This CDR3 is CASSLGGSGNTIYF. CDR3 DNA sequence: TGTGCCAGCAGCTTAGGCGGCAGCGGAAACACCATATATTTT. Drawing the rest from reference TRBV11-2 and TRBJ1-3, the complete variable domain is EAGVAQSPRYKIIEKRQSVAFWCNPISGHATLYWYQQILGQGPKLLIQFQNNGVVDDSQLPKDRFSAERLKGVDSTLKIQPAKLEDSAVYLCASSLGGSGNTIYFGEGSWLTVV.

The chain recombines TRBV25-1 with TRBJ2-7; 12 nucleotides match TRBD2. This CDR3 spans 18 amino acids. Per the germline V gene, CDR1 is MGHDK and CDR2 is SYGVNS. With 4 bases clipped from V and 2 bases from J, the junction kept 12 bases outside the gene matches. The CDR3 spells CASSGQTPTSGGPYEQYF. CDR3 in DNA: TGTGCCAGCAGTGGACAAACCCCGACTAGCGGGGGACCCTACGAGCAGTACTTC.

This chain connects TRBV11-2 to TRBJ2-7; 8 bases agree with TRBD1. The CDR3 totals 15 residues. Looked up from germline, CDR1 is SGHAT and CDR2 is FQNNGV. The J segment lost 6 bases and the V segment lost 4 bases, leaving 11 bases of the junction unmatched. The chain's CDR3 is CASSSNRQGNSEQYF. The DNA of the CDR3 is TGTGCCAGCAGCTCCAATCGACAGGGGAATTCCGAGCAGTACTTC.

The chain is built from TRBV27 and TRBJ1-2; 7 nucleotides line up with TRBD1. The CDR3 totals 15 residues. V lost 5 bases, J lost 7 bases, and 13 bases stayed unmatched. Germline V gene data show CDR1 as MNHEY and CDR2 as SMNVEV (reference sequence). The CDR3 sequence is CASSIVPGTVGGYTF. The CDR3 nucleotides read TGTGCCAGCAGTATAGTACCCGGGACAGTTGGTGGCTACACCTTC.

The chain carries TRBV27 and TRBJ2-3; 10 positions match TRBD2. V shed 5 bases, J shed 6 bases, and the junction held 8 bases outside the gene matches. CDR1 is MNHEY, CDR2 SMNVEV, per germline (reference sequence). This CDR3 has 15 amino acids. The chain's CDR3 is CASSPRTSGIDTQYF. The CDR3 DNA reads as TGTGCCAGCAGTCCCCGGACTAGCGGAATTGATACGCAGTATTTT.

This clone was observed a handful of times. V gene TRBV19 combines with J gene TRBJ1-6; D is possibly TRBD1 (6 bases). The CDR3 loop spans 17 amino acids. Germline V CDR1 and CDR2: LNHDA, SQIVND (reference sequence). Trimming removed 4 bases at V and 8 bases at J, with 21 bases between. The CDR3 sequence is CASSTGLNRAVHSPLHF. CDR3 coding DNA: TGTGCCAGTAGTACGGGTCTCAACAGGGCAGTCCATTCACCCCTCCACTTT.